This T cell receptor (beta chain) was obtained from a study of response to subunit inactivated influenza vaccine. TCRdb itself ran the RT-PCR reads through MiXCR, one entry per CDR3 protein. The table lists fewer than 650,000 distinct CDR3 sequences, around 13% of them singletons. This clonotype was detected many times. Trimming took 1 base from V and 1 from J, leaving 7 bases between them. The CDR3 is 14 residues long. The germline CDR1 and CDR2 sequences are LGHNA and YSLEER. The gene calls are TRBV4-3 and TRBJ1-2; no reliable D call. The sample consisted of PBMCs from blood, taken roughly 48 days after vaccination. The clonotype was recovered from a man aged 50 to 59 who received an inactivated influenza vaccine. CDR3 protein: CASSQAGGNYGYTF. CDR3 sequence (DNA): TGCGCCAGCAGCCAAGCAGGAGGTAACTATGGCTACACCTTC.